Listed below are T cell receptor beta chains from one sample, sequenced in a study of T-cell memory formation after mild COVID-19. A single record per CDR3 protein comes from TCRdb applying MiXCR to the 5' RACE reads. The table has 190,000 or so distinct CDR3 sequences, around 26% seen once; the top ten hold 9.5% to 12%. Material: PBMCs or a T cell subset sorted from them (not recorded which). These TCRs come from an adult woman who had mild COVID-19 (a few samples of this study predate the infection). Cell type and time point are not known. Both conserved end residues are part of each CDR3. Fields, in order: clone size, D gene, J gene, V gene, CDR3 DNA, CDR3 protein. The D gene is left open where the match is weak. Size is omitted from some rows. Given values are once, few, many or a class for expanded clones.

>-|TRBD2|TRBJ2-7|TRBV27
TGTGCCAGCAGTAAGCGGGGGGGCCAGACCTACGAGCAGTACTTC
CASSKRGGQTYEQYF
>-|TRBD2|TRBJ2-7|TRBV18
TGTGCCAGCTCACCGCCTAGCGGGGAATACGAGCAGTACTTC
CASSPPSGEYEQYF
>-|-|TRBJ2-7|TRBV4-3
TGCGCCAGCAGCCAAGAGGCCTCGCTCAGGTCCTACGAGCAGTACTTC
CASSQEASLRSYEQYF
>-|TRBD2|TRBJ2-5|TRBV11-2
TGTGCCAGCAGCTCACTAGCGGGGGGTGGTGAGACCCAGTACTTC
CASSSLAGGGETQYF
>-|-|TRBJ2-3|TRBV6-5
TGTGCCAGCAGAGGGGGGGTGACAGATACGCAGTATTTT
CASRGGVTDTQYF
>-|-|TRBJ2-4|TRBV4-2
TGTGCCAGCAGCCCCGTGACAGCCGCCAAAAACATTCAGTACTTC
CASSPVTAAKNIQYF
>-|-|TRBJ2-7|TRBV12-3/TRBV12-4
TGTGCCAGTAAGAAGGGAGGCGCCTACGAGCAGTACTTC
CASKKGGAYEQYF
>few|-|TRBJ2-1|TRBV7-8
TGTGCCAGTACCCCCCCTTGGGGGGAGACCAATGAGCAGTTCTTC
CASTPPWGETNEQFF
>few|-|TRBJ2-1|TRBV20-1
TGCAGTGCTCTTCTCCCTTTCTCCTACAATGAGCAGTTCTTC
CSALLPFSYNEQFF
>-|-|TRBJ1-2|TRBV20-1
TGCAGTGCTAGAGAAGGGGACAAACGCCCAAACTATGGCTACACCTTC
CSAREGDKRPNYGYTF
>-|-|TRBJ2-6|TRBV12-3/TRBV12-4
TGTGCCAGCAGTTCGGACGACAGTCAAGCGGCAGAGGTCCTGACTTTC
CASSSDDSQAAEVLTF
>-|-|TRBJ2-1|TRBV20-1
TGCAGTGCTAGGCCGGCCCCCTACAATGAGCAGTTCTTC
CSARPAPYNEQFF
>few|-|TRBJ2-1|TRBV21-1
TGTGCCAGCAGCAAAGCGCTCCGCGGGAGGGCCCCTTCGGAATACAATGAGCAGTTCTTC
CASSKALRGRAPSEYNEQFF
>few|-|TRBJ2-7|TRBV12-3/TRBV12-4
TGTGCCAGCAGTTTAGCCGGGTCTCACAGCTACGAGCAGTACTTC
CASSLAGSHSYEQYF
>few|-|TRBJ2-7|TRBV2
TGTGCCAGCAGTGTGGAGAGCCCCTACGAGCAGTACTTC
CASSVESPYEQYF
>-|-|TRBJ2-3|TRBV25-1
TGTGCAAGCAGTGAATACCGGACCGCGACAGATACGCAGTATTTT
CASSEYRTATDTQYF
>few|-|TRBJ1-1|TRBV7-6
TGTGCCAGCAGCTCCGACAGGGAAGCTTTCTTT
CASSSDREAFF
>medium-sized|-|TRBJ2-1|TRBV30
TGTGCCTGGAATGTAGGGGTCGATGAGCAGTTCTTC
CAWNVGVDEQFF